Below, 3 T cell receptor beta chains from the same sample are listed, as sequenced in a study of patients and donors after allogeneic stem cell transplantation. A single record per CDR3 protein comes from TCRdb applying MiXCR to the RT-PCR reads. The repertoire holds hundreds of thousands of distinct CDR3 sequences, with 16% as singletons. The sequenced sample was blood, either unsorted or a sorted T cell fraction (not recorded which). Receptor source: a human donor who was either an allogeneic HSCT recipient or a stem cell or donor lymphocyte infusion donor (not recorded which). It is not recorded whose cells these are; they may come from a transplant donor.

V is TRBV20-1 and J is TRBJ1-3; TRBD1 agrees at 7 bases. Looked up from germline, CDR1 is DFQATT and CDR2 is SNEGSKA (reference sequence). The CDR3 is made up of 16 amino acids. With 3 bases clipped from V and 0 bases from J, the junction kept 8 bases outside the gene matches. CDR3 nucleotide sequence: TGCAGTGCTAGCGAGGCAGGGGGTCCCTCTGGAAACACCATATATTTT. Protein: CSASEAGGPSGNTIYF.

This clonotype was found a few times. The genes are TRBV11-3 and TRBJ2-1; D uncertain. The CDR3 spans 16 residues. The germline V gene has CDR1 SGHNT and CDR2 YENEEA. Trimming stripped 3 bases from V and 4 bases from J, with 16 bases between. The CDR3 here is CASSLALASRYNEQFF. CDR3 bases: TGTGCCAGCAGCTTGGCCCTGGCTAGTAGGTACAATGAGCAGTTCTTC. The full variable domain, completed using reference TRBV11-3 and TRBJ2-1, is EAGVVQSPRYKIIEKKQPVAFWCNPISGHNTLYWYLQNLGQGPELLIRYENEEAVDDSQLPKDRFSAERLKGVDSTLKIQPAELGDSAVYLCASSLALASRYNEQFFGPGTRLTVL.

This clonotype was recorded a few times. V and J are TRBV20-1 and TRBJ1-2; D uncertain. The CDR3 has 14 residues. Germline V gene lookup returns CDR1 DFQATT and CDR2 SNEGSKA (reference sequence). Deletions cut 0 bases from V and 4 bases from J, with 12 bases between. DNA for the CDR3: TGCAGTGCTAGAGATGAGGCAGTCCTCTATGGCTACACCTTC. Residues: CSARDEAVLYGYTF.